This paragraph reports one TCR beta chain. The target antigen is unknown. These data belong to a study of T cells in Graves' hyperthyroidism and ophthalmopathy. Whole-study context: Peripheral blood sampling occurred at initial diagnosis, before any treatment. Whole-study results and caveats: Appearing also in blood were most of the thyroid clonotypes expanded above 0.001.

Each ophthalmopathy patient scored at least 3 on the Clinical Activity Score and at least 4 on NOSPECS grade, with duration under 3 months. CDR1 and CDR2 (germline): LGHNA, YNFKEQ. V gave up 4 bases and J gave up 2 bases, with 17 bases separating them. The CDR3 spans 16 residues. Amplification of TCR beta CDR3 regions used RNA as the template. The HTBI set primed first-round TCR CDR3 RT-PCR. TCRdb re-called the multiplex PCR reads with MiXCR, one entry per CDR3 protein. The sample lists 330,000 or so distinct CDR3 sequences; around a sixth were seen once. The origin of this receptor is a woman aged 40-49 years with Graves' ophthalmopathy. Sequencing was carried out using blood. J is TRBJ1-2 and V is TRBV4-2, with D possibly being TRBD1 (5 bases). The CDR3 DNA is TGTGCCAGCAGCCCGGACCAGACAGTACCGAACTATGGCTACACCTTC. Its protein product is CASSPDQTVPNYGYTF.